A selection of T cell receptor beta chains follows, all from one sample in a study of identical twins. TCRdb ran MiXCR on the 5' RACE reads and lists one entry per CDR3 protein. The sample yields about 660,000 distinct CDR3 sequences, 8.5% to 9.5% seen once. These same records also appear under a second study, on yellow fever vaccine responses in identical twins.

The sample consisted of PBMCs. The receptors stem from a woman aged 18-35 years in good health. Both conserved end residues are part of each CDR3. Each record gives: J gene, V gene, D gene, clone size, CDR3 protein, CDR3 DNA. The D gene is left open where the match is weak. Only some rows state a clone size, as once, few, many or a class for expanded clones.

J gene: TRBJ2-7; V gene: TRBV12-5; D gene: -; clone size: many; CDR3 protein: CASPTPRTAYEQYF; CDR3 DNA: TGTGCTAGTCCAACCCCCAGGACAGCCTACGAGCAGTACTTC
J gene: TRBJ1-5; V gene: TRBV25-1; D gene: -; clone size: few; CDR3 protein: CASSEARGSNQPQHF; CDR3 DNA: TGTGCCAGCAGTGAAGCTAGGGGTAGCAATCAGCCCCAGCATTTT
J gene: TRBJ2-3; V gene: TRBV5-1; D gene: -; clone size: -; CDR3 protein: CASSLFGGGPSTDTQYF; CDR3 DNA: TGCGCCAGCAGCTTGTTCGGGGGCGGCCCTAGCACAGATACGCAGTATTTT
J gene: TRBJ1-1; V gene: TRBV10-3; D gene: TRBD1; clone size: -; CDR3 protein: CAISESDRGKAFF; CDR3 DNA: TGTGCCATCAGTGAGTCCGACAGGGGGAAAGCTTTCTTT
J gene: TRBJ2-1; V gene: TRBV7-9; D gene: TRBD1; clone size: many; CDR3 protein: CASSTRDRGSYNEQFF; CDR3 DNA: TGTGCCAGCAGCACTAGGGACAGGGGTTCCTACAATGAGCAGTTCTTC
J gene: TRBJ2-1; V gene: TRBV5-1; D gene: TRBD2; clone size: -; CDR3 protein: CASSSGLAAHNEQFF; CDR3 DNA: TGCGCCAGCAGCTCGGGACTAGCGGCTCACAATGAGCAGTTCTTC
J gene: TRBJ2-5; V gene: TRBV7-2; D gene: -; clone size: few; CDR3 protein: CASSPKGPGETQYF; CDR3 DNA: TGTGCCAGCAGCCCGAAAGGACCTGGGGAGACCCAGTACTTC
J gene: TRBJ2-2; V gene: TRBV20-1; D gene: -; clone size: few; CDR3 protein: CSATRQFLANTGELFF; CDR3 DNA: TGCAGTGCCACCCGACAGTTCCTAGCGAACACCGGGGAGCTGTTTTTT
J gene: TRBJ2-7; V gene: TRBV6-1; D gene: TRBD2; clone size: -; CDR3 protein: CASSTPPTWGGTYEQYF; CDR3 DNA: TGTGCCAGCAGTACGCCCCCTACTTGGGGGGGGACCTACGAGCAGTACTTC
J gene: TRBJ2-1; V gene: TRBV6-4; D gene: -; clone size: few; CDR3 protein: CASSDGKGNEQFF; CDR3 DNA: TGTGCCAGCAGTGACGGGAAGGGCAATGAGCAGTTCTTC
J gene: TRBJ2-1; V gene: TRBV6-1; D gene: TRBD1; clone size: -; CDR3 protein: CASSTLPGQGYNEQFF; CDR3 DNA: TGTGCCAGCAGTACACTCCCGGGACAGGGTTACAATGAGCAGTTCTTC
J gene: TRBJ2-7; V gene: TRBV2; D gene: TRBD2; clone size: many; CDR3 protein: CASNRAGGDEQYF; CDR3 DNA: TGTGCCAGCAATCGGGCGGGGGGTGACGAGCAGTACTTC
J gene: TRBJ2-1; V gene: TRBV20-1; D gene: -; clone size: many; CDR3 protein: CSANPLANEQFF; CDR3 DNA: TGCAGTGCCAATCCTCTAGCTAATGAGCAGTTCTTC
J gene: TRBJ1-5; V gene: TRBV6-1; D gene: -; clone size: -; CDR3 protein: CASKRGDQPQHF; CDR3 DNA: TGTGCCAGCAAGAGGGGGGATCAGCCCCAGCATTTT
J gene: TRBJ2-3; V gene: TRBV20-1; D gene: TRBD1; clone size: -; CDR3 protein: CSARWTGGRYTQYF; CDR3 DNA: TGCAGTGCTAGGTGGACAGGGGGTCGATATACGCAGTATTTT
J gene: TRBJ2-5; V gene: TRBV5-8; D gene: TRBD1; clone size: few; CDR3 protein: CASSRQGLGQETQYF; CDR3 DNA: TGTGCCAGCAGCCGACAGGGGCTGGGCCAAGAGACCCAGTACTTC
J gene: TRBJ2-7; V gene: TRBV6-5; D gene: TRBD1; clone size: -; CDR3 protein: CASSYTGQDEQYF; CDR3 DNA: TGTGCCAGCAGTTACACAGGACAGGACGAGCAGTACTTC
J gene: TRBJ2-7; V gene: TRBV6-5; D gene: -; clone size: -; CDR3 protein: CASSCTWAGVRDEQYF; CDR3 DNA: TGTGCCAGCAGTTGCACTTGGGCGGGTGTCCGGGACGAGCAGTACTTC
J gene: TRBJ2-7; V gene: TRBV6-6; D gene: -; clone size: -; CDR3 protein: CASRLMEGYEQYF; CDR3 DNA: TGTGCCAGCAGGCTCATGGAGGGTTACGAGCAGTACTTC
J gene: TRBJ2-3; V gene: TRBV20-1; D gene: -; clone size: -; CDR3 protein: CSARMQRSTDTQYF; CDR3 DNA: TGCAGTGCTAGGATGCAGCGTAGCACAGATACGCAGTATTTT
J gene: TRBJ2-1; V gene: TRBV4-3; D gene: TRBD2; clone size: few; CDR3 protein: CASSQVLSTSGRGSEQFF; CDR3 DNA: TGCGCCAGCAGCCAAGTCCTCTCGACTAGCGGGAGGGGAAGTGAGCAGTTCTTC
J gene: TRBJ2-3; V gene: TRBV5-1; D gene: -; clone size: few; CDR3 protein: CASSRWTSTDTQYF; CDR3 DNA: TGCGCCAGCAGCCGCTGGACTAGCACAGATACGCAGTATTTT
J gene: TRBJ2-3; V gene: TRBV27; D gene: -; clone size: -; CDR3 protein: CASSRVHRSGGTDTQYF; CDR3 DNA: TGTGCCAGCAGTCGCGTTCATCGGTCAGGTGGCACAGATACGCAGTATTTT
J gene: TRBJ2-7; V gene: TRBV7-9; D gene: -; clone size: -; CDR3 protein: CASSLEPVPGQNF; CDR3 DNA: TGTGCCAGCAGCTTAGAGCCCGTTCCTGGGCAGAACTTC
J gene: TRBJ2-1; V gene: TRBV19; D gene: -; clone size: few; CDR3 protein: CASSIANEQFF; CDR3 DNA: TGTGCCAGTAGTATTGCCAATGAGCAGTTCTTC
J gene: TRBJ2-7; V gene: TRBV7-2; D gene: TRBD2; clone size: -; CDR3 protein: CASSLANFLAGGHEQYF; CDR3 DNA: TGTGCCAGCAGCTTAGCTAACTTCCTAGCGGGAGGGCACGAGCAGTACTTC